This entry lists 27 T cell receptor beta chains sequenced from one sample in a study of shared clonotypes between healthy human individuals (dated by TCRdb to the early 2020s). The library was generated by the immunoSEQ multiplex PCR assay. Held by TCRdb, this immuneACCESS table contains in-frame sequences only and omits some clones. Under half of the omission traces to an unresolved V gene where checked; the cause of the rest is unknown. Recorded for this sample are 1,100,000 or so clones; 75% to 85% of them occurred a single time. Approximately 0.52% of the sample is held by the ten biggest clonotypes. Sequencing input: memory CD4+ T cells from PBMCs. The cell subset or site tag for this specimen amounts to: CD45RA-negative fraction. The receptor set was obtained from a man younger than 30 in good health. Some clones in this sample may be carry-over from other donors' samples.

The CDR3 spells CSVDTTGGNTIYF. The CDR3 nucleotides are TGCAGCGTTGACACGACAGGTGGAAACACCATATATTTT. V is TRBV29-1 and J is TRBJ1-3, with a weak D call TRBD1 (6 bases). The CDR3 covers 13 residues. Per the germline V gene, CDR1 is SQVTM and CDR2 is ANQGSEA. Trimming shortened V by 3 bases and J by 3 bases, and 9 bases separated the two germline ends.

The gene calls are TRBV28 and TRBJ1-4, with a weak D call TRBD1 (6 bases). Looked up from germline, CDR1 is MDHEN and CDR2 is SYDVKM. V lost 3 bases and J 3 bases, leaving 20 bases between the germline ends. The CDR3 extends over 18 amino acids. The CDR3 protein is CASSFPPGGLGANEKLFF. CDR3 coding DNA: TGTGCCAGCAGTTTTCCTCCGGGGGGCCTTGGAGCTAATGAAAAACTGTTTTTT.

The V and J genes are TRBV2 and TRBJ2-7; no clear D. Germline CDR1 is SNHLY and CDR2 is FYNNEI. This CDR3 is 11 amino acids long. Trimming cost V 8 bases and J 6 bases, with 11 bases left between them. In DNA, the CDR3 is TGTGCCAGCGGGCGGATGGGCGAGCAGTACTTC. Translated: CASGRMGEQYF.

This chain connects TRBV6-5 to TRBJ2-7, with D uncertain. The germline V and J ends were trimmed by 2 bases and 5 bases, with 13 bases remaining between them. CDR1 is MNHEY and CDR2 is SVGAGI in the germline V gene. The length of the CDR3 is 14 residues. The CDR3 loop reads CASSYALSHHEQYF. The CDR3, as DNA: TGTGCCAGCAGTTACGCCCTAAGCCATCACGAGCAGTACTTC.

This chain connects TRBV5-4 to TRBJ1-2, with D possibly TRBD1 on 6 matching bases. This CDR3 is built from 15 residues. The V end was cut by 4 bases, the J end by 4 bases, with 17 bases between. CDR1 and CDR2 (germline): SGHNT, YYREEE (reference sequence). The CDR3 DNA reads TGTGCCAGCAGCCTTCCCCCACAGGGCGCCTATGGCTACACCTTC. Protein sequence: CASSLPPQGAYGYTF.

The sample holds a few counts of this clone. This CDR3 is CASSVEGTGNYGYTF. The CDR3 coding sequence is TGTGCCAGCAGCGTAGAAGGGACAGGGAACTATGGCTACACCTTC. The gene calls are TRBV9 and TRBJ1-2; 9 bases map to TRBD1. V shed 0 bases, J shed 2 bases, and the junction held 2 bases outside the gene matches. Germline CDR1 reads SGDLS; CDR2 reads YYNGEE. CDR3 length equals 15 residues.

The rearrangement links TRBV10-2 to TRBJ2-4, with 14 positions matching TRBD2. The CDR3 totals 17 residues. J was trimmed by 8 bases and V by 2 bases; bases with no gene match: 8. In germline, CDR1 is WSHSY, CDR2 SAAADI. CDR3 nucleotides: TGCGCCAGCAGTGAGGCGGGACTAGCGGGAGATCGCTACATTCAGTACTTC. Amino acid sequence: CASSEAGLAGDRYIQYF.

The gene calls are TRBV25-1 and TRBJ2-5; 13 bases agree with TRBD2. CDR3 length: 15 residues. Germline CDR1 and CDR2: MGHDK and SYGVNS. With V trimmed by 2 bases and J by 4 bases, 1 base remained unmatched. The CDR3, as DNA: TGTGCCAGCAGTGAAGGACTAGCGGGAGTAGAGACCCAGTACTTC. It encodes CASSEGLAGVETQYF.

The chain couples TRBV7-2 to TRBJ2-3, with 11 bases fitting TRBD2. The junction had 9 bases not matched to a gene; V was cut back by 4 bases and J by 0 bases. The CDR3 is 18 residues long. Germline V gene sequence: CDR1 SGHTA, CDR2 FQGNSA. CDR3 region: CASSSPRRLAGSTDTQYF. Written as DNA, the CDR3 is TGTGCCAGCAGCTCGCCGCGAAGACTAGCGGGAAGCACAGATACGCAGTATTTT.

This rearrangement joins TRBV5-4 to TRBJ2-7; 13 bases agree with TRBD2. The CDR3 is 17 amino acids. V was clipped by 4 bases and J by 2 bases; unmatched bases: 9. Germline CDR1 is SGHNT and CDR2 is YYREEE (reference sequence). CDR3 protein: CASSRGLAGAGPYEQYF. CDR3 coding DNA: TGTGCCAGCAGCCGAGGACTAGCGGGAGCGGGGCCCTACGAGCAGTACTTC.

V gene TRBV18 combines with J gene TRBJ2-2; 8 bases align to TRBD2. V shed 4 bases and J 1 base; nucleotides not matched to a gene: 5. The CDR3 length is 16 residues. Germline V gene sequence: CDR1 KGHSH, CDR2 LQKENI. In DNA, the CDR3 is TGTGCCAGCTCACTTACCGGGACTAGGAACACCGGGGAGCTGTTTTTT. This sequence encodes CASSLTGTRNTGELFF.

The V gene is TRBV18, the J gene TRBJ2-7; TRBD1 might be the D (6 bases). Germline loops: CDR1 KGHSH, CDR2 LQKENI. V was cut by 6 bases and J by 4 bases, with 13 bases left in between. This CDR3 spans 13 amino acids. The CDR3 sequence is CASSRGQNYEQYF. The CDR3 DNA is TGTGCCAGCTCTCGAGGACAGAATTACGAGCAGTACTTC.

The J gene is TRBJ1-2, the V gene TRBV28; D gene ambiguous. Trimming cost V 0 bases and J 1 base, with 9 bases left between them. Germline lookup yields CDR1 MDHEN and CDR2 SYDVKM. CDR3 length: 15 residues. The CDR3 region has the DNA TGTGCCAGCAGTTTATGGGGCAGGTTTAACTATGGCTACACCTTC. Translated, it gives CASSLWGRFNYGYTF.

The CDR3: CASSEEPRTAGELFF. In nucleotides, the CDR3 is TGTGCCAGCAGTGAAGAGCCTAGAACGGCCGGGGAGCTGTTTTTT. The rearrangement uses TRBV2 and TRBJ2-2; D is uncertain. Trimming took 1 base from V and 6 from J, leaving 12 bases between them. The CDR3 is 15 residues long. In germline, CDR1 is SNHLY, CDR2 FYNNEI.

The V gene is TRBV7-9, the J gene TRBJ2-4, with no clear D. The CDR3 consists of 13 residues. Looked up from germline, CDR1 is SEHNR and CDR2 is FQNEAQ (reference sequence). The germline V and J ends were trimmed by 5 bases and 5 bases, with 10 bases remaining between them. The CDR3 spells CASSRTNENIQYF. Here the CDR3 DNA reads TGTGCCAGCAGCCGGACCAACGAAAACATTCAGTACTTC. Filled out from reference TRBV7-9 and TRBJ2-4, the complete variable domain reads DTGVSQNPRHKITKRGQNVTFRCDPISEHNRLYWYRQTLGQGPEFLTYFQNEAQLEKSRLLSDRFSAERPKGSFSTLEIQRTEQGDSAMYLCASSRTNENIQYFGAGTRLSVL.

This clone showed up just a few times. V is TRBV7-2 and J is TRBJ2-2; TRBD2 matches 8 bases. This CDR3 region has 13 residues. The V and J ends lost 3 bases and 9 bases, in that order; junction bases with no gene match: 3. Germline CDR1 reads SGHTA; CDR2 reads FQGNSA. The CDR3 DNA reads as TGTGCCAGCAGCTTGGAGCGGGAGAGGGAGCTGTTTTTT. As protein: CASSLERERELFF.

The chain links TRBV5-8 to TRBJ1-5; D not certain. Germline V gives CDR1 SGHTS, CDR2 YDEGEE. With 4 bases removed from V and 4 bases from J, the gap between germline ends came to 12 bases. The CDR3 loop spans 14 amino acids. The CDR3: CASSPTGTNQPQHF. CDR3 coding DNA: TGTGCCAGCAGCCCAACCGGCACGAATCAGCCCCAGCATTTT. Based on the CDR3 plus reference TRBV5-8 and TRBJ1-5, the full variable domain is EAGVTQSPTHLIKTRGQQATLRCSPISGHTSVYWYQQALGLGLQFLLWYDEGEERNRGNFPPRFSGRQFPNYSSELNVNALELEDSALYLCASSPTGTNQPQHFGDGTRLSIL.

V usage is TRBV10-3 and J usage is TRBJ2-1; unclear D gene. This CDR3 comprises 11 residues. Between the trimmed V and J ends, which lost 9 bases and 4 bases, there was a span of 7 bases. Germline loops: CDR1 ENHRY, CDR2 SYGVKD. The CDR3 region has the DNA TGTGCCATTGGGGTTTACAATGAGCAGTTCTTC. This gives the protein CAIGVYNEQFF.

V usage is TRBV27 and J usage is TRBJ1-2; D gene uncertain. Between the trimmed V and J ends, which lost 0 bases and 4 bases, there was a span of 15 bases. The CDR3 spans 16 residues. CDR1 is MNHEY and CDR2 is SMNVEV in the germline V gene (reference sequence). CDR3 in amino acids: CASSLSKWERSYGYTF. CDR3 DNA sequence: TGTGCCAGCAGTTTATCGAAATGGGAGCGCTCCTATGGCTACACCTTC.

V is TRBV6-4 and J is TRBJ2-1; no reliable D call. This CDR3 is 11 amino acids long. Germline V CDR1 and CDR2: MRHNA, SNTAGT. Between the trimmed V and J ends, which lost 9 bases and 14 bases, there was a span of 17 bases. CDR3 coding DNA: TGTGCCAGGGGTTTGGAATCCCAAAAGTTCTTC. This encodes CARGLESQKFF.

V gene TRBV7-2 combines with J gene TRBJ2-3; 11 positions match TRBD2. CDR3 length: 16 amino acids. Per germline, CDR1 SGHTA and CDR2 FQGNSA. Trimming at V came to 4 bases and at J to 6 bases, leaving 9 bases not matched to a gene. DNA of the CDR3: TGTGCCAGCAGCTCCATACTAGCGGGAGTTAAGGATACGCAGTATTTT. This codes for CASSSILAGVKDTQYF.

This chain joins TRBV18 and TRBJ1-1; D not certain. The CDR3 loop spans 12 amino acids. V was pared by 4 bases and J by 8 bases, with 11 bases between. Germline CDR1 KGHSH, CDR2 LQKENI. The CDR3 coding sequence is TGTGCCAGCTCACTCACGGCGTGGGAAGCTTTCTTT. It codes for CASSLTAWEAFF.

The chain joins TRBV25-1 to TRBJ2-1; 9 bases match TRBD1. The CDR3 is 17 residues long. Per the germline V gene, CDR1 is MGHDK and CDR2 is SYGVNS. Trimming removed 3 bases from V and 3 bases from J; junction bases left unmatched: 9. CDR3 sequence reads: CASSETPGTGLYNEQFF. The CDR3 DNA reads TGTGCCAGCAGTGAGACCCCCGGGACAGGGCTCTACAATGAGCAGTTCTTC. Full variable domain (remainder filled in from reference TRBV25-1 and TRBJ2-1): EADIYQTPRYLVIGTGKKITLECSQTMGHDKMYWYQQDPGMELHLIHYSYGVNSTEKGDLSSESTVSRIRTEHFPLTLESARPSHTSQYLCASSETPGTGLYNEQFFGPGTRLTVL.

This clone was counted a single time. This CDR3 is also generated by other DNA sequences in the sample. This chain joins TRBV18 and TRBJ2-5, with 7 bases identical to TRBD2. Germline CDR1 is KGHSH and CDR2 is LQKENI. This CDR3 region has 13 residues. V dropped 3 bases and J dropped 3; count of bases not matched to a gene: 1. The CDR3 protein is CASSPGGKETQYF. The CDR3 DNA reads TGTGCCAGCTCACCGGGAGGGAAAGAGACCCAGTACTTC.

The chain links TRBV19 to TRBJ2-1; TRBD2 aligns across 7 bases. Germline CDR1 is LNHDA and CDR2 is SQIVND (reference sequence). With 6 bases clipped from V and 2 bases from J, the junction kept 10 bases outside the gene matches. This CDR3 comprises 16 residues. The CDR3 DNA follows: TGTGCCAGTAGGCCACGGGGAGGGGCACCCTACAATGAGCAGTTCTTC. It is translated as CASRPRGGAPYNEQFF.

Turning to this clone: This clone may be a read error of a much larger clone one base away. The genes are TRBV7-9 and TRBJ2-5; D is possibly TRBD2 (5 bases). The J call could be wrong; TRBJ2-7 is a better fit for the DNA end. CDR3 length equals 11 residues. Germline V gives CDR1 SEHNR, CDR2 FQNEAQ (reference sequence). The CDR3 sequence: CASSRGYEQYF. The CDR3 region has the DNA TGTGCCAGCAGCCGGGGTTACGAGCAGTACTTC.

This clone appeared a few times. The gene calls are TRBV5-1 and TRBJ1-2; the D gene is possibly TRBD1 (5 bases). Germline CDR1 SGHRS, CDR2 YFSETQ. This CDR3 has 14 residues. The V end lost 0 bases, the J end lost 8 bases, and 14 bases lay between the germline ends. CDR3 region: CASSLDTGQGGYTF. The CDR3 bases are TGCGCCAGCAGCTTGGATACGGGGCAAGGGGGCTACACCTTC.